This TCR beta chain was captured by sequencing in a study of CD8 T cells in Susac syndrome. RNA in amounts of about 0.45 to 1 ug was reverse transcribed with random hexamers. immunoSEQ multiplex PCR amplified TCR beta CDR3 across 54 Vbeta, 13 Jbeta. MiXCR, applied by TCRdb to the immunoSEQ multiplex PCR reads, yields one record per CDR3 protein. This sample has about 160,000 distinct CDR3 sequences, with over 85% found just once. Germline V gives CDR1 LNHNV, CDR2 YYDKDF (reference sequence). The CDR3 has 15 amino acids. V lost 7 bases to trimming and J lost 4 bases; unmatched junction nucleotides: 10.

The chain combines TRBV15 with TRBJ2-1, with 7 bases that match TRBD2. This receptor was taken from a human donor in good health. Input material: CD4+ T cells from PBMCs. DNA for the CDR3: TGTGCCACCACGGGGGGAGGCGGGGGTTACAATGAGCAGTTCTTC. This codes for CATTGGGGGYNEQFF.